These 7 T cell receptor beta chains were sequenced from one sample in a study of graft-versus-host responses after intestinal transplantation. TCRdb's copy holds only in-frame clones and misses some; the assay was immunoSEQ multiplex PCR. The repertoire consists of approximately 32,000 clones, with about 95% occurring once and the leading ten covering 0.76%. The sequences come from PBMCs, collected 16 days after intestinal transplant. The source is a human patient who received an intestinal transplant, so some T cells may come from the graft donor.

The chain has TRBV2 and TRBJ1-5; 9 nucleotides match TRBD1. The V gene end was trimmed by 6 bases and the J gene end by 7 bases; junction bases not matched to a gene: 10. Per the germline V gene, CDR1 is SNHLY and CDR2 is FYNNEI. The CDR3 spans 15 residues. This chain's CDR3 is CASSQDRGIEQPQHF. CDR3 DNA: TGTGCCAGCAGCCAGGACAGGGGCATAGAGCAGCCCCAGCATTTT.

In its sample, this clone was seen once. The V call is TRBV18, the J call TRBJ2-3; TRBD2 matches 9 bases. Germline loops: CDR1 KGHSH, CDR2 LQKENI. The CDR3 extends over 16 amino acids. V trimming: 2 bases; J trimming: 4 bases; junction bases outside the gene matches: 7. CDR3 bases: TGTGCCAGCTCACCAATCTCGACTAGCGGACCAGATACGCAGTATTTT. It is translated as CASSPISTSGPDTQYF.

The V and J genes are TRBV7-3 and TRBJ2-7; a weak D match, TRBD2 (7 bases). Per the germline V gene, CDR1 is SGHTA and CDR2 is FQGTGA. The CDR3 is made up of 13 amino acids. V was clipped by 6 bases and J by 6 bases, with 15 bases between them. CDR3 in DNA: TGTGCCAGCAGTCCAGCGGGACAAACCGAGCAGTACTTC. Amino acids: CASSPAGQTEQYF.

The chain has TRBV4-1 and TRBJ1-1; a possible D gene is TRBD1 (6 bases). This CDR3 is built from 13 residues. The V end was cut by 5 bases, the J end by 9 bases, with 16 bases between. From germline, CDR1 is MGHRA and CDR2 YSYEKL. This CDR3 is CASSMYGQFKAFF. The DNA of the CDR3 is TGCGCCAGCAGCATGTACGGACAGTTCAAAGCTTTCTTT.

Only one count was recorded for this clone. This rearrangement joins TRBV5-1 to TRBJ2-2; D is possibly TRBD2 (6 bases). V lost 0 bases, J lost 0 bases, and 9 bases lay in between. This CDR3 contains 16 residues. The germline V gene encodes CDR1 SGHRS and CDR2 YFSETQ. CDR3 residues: CASSLEAGTNTGELFF. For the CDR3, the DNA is TGCGCCAGCAGCTTGGAGGCGGGGACGAACACCGGGGAGCTGTTTTTT. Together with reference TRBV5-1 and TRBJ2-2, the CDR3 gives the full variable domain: KAGVTQTPRYLIKTRGQQVTLSCSPISGHRSVSWYQQTPGQGLQFLFEYFSETQRNKGNFPGRFSGRQFSNSRSEMNVSTLELGDSALYLCASSLEAGTNTGELFFGEGSRLTVL.

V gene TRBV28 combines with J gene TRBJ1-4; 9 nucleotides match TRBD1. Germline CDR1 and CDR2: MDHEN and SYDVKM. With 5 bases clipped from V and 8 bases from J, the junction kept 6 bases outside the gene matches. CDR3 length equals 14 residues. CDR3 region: CASSETGGWEKLFF. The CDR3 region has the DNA TGTGCCAGCAGTGAGACAGGGGGGTGGGAAAAACTGTTTTTT.

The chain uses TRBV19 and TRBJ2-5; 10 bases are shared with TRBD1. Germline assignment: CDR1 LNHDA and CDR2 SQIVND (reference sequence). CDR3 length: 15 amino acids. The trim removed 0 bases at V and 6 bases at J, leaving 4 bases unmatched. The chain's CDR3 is CASSIDQGQGQTQYF. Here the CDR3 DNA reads TGTGCCAGTAGTATAGATCAGGGACAGGGGCAGACCCAGTACTTC.